This passage covers 29 T cell receptor beta chains from one sample sequenced in a study of cytomegalovirus exposure and HLA in healthy donors. The PCR employed 60 Vbeta primers together with 13 Jbeta primers. Data came from immunoSEQ multiplex PCR; TCRdb stores just in-frame clones and leaves some out. The table lists about 200,000 clones, approximately 80% of them singletons, with under 0.85% in the top ten. Sequencing was performed on PBMCs. The receptors stem from a boy between 2 and 15 years old in good health and CMV-seronegative.

This sequence joins TRBV29-1 and TRBJ2-3, with 8 positions matching TRBD2. The CDR3 contains 14 residues. Germline V gives CDR1 SQVTM, CDR2 ANQGSEA. Trimming cost V 4 bases and J 5 bases; bases outside gene matches: 8. DNA of the CDR3: TGCAGCGTTGTCGAGCGGGAGTATGGAGATACGCAGTATTTT. It codes for CSVVEREYGDTQYF.

The chain joins TRBV30 to TRBJ1-5; D might be TRBD1 (5 bases). V lost 3 bases to trimming and J lost 4 bases, with 16 bases between them. The germline V gene has CDR1 GTSNPN and CDR2 SVGIG (reference sequence). This CDR3 is built from 15 residues. CDR3 nucleotide sequence: TGTGCCTGGAGGGTCCCTCTGGGGCCGAATCAGCCCCAGCATTTT. Translated, it gives CAWRVPLGPNQPQHF.

In its sample, this clone was seen a few times. V gene TRBV6-5 combines with J gene TRBJ1-2, with 8 bases fitting TRBD1. With V trimmed by 7 bases and J by 6 bases, 7 bases remained unmatched. The CDR3 consists of 13 residues. In germline, CDR1 is MNHEY, CDR2 SVGAGI. Here the CDR3 reads CASTNRGGNGYTF. The CDR3 region has the DNA TGTGCCAGCACCAACAGGGGGGGGAATGGCTACACCTTC.

The V gene is TRBV2, the J gene TRBJ2-7, with D unclear. This CDR3 contains 11 residues. Germline CDR1 is SNHLY and CDR2 is FYNNEI. V lost 6 bases and J 2 bases, leaving 5 bases between the germline ends. CDR3 in amino acids: CASRFTYEQYF. CDR3 in DNA: TGTGCCAGCAGATTCACCTACGAGCAGTACTTC.

This chain uses TRBV7-2 with TRBJ2-3; 10 positions agree with TRBD2. V lost 5 bases to trimming and J lost 6 bases; unmatched junction nucleotides: 11. Looked up from germline, CDR1 is SGHTA and CDR2 is FQGNSA. CDR3 size: 16 residues. CDR3 protein: CASSRGVAGGGDTQYF. Here the CDR3 DNA reads TGTGCCAGCAGCCGCGGGGTAGCGGGGGGAGGGGATACGCAGTATTTT.

The V and J genes are TRBV29-1 and TRBJ1-1; D possibly corresponds to TRBD1 (5 bases). CDR1 and CDR2 (germline): SQVTM, ANQGSEA. V lost 7 bases, J lost 1 base, and 13 bases lay in between. The CDR3 spans 13 residues. The CDR3 nucleotides are TGCAGCGCCTCAGGGCGAGCGAACACTGAAGCTTTCTTT. It specifies CSASGRANTEAFF.

V usage is TRBV2 and J usage is TRBJ2-1; D is possibly TRBD2 (6 bases). Trimming shortened V by 7 bases and J by 7 bases, and 14 bases separated the two germline ends. The CDR3 length is 13 residues. CDR1 is SNHLY and CDR2 is FYNNEI in the germline V gene. The DNA of the CDR3 is TGTGCCAGCACGGGAGAAATGGGTAATGAGCAGTTCTTC. Its protein is CASTGEMGNEQFF.

Regarding this clone: Germline is not matched at one junction end, which may reflect a read error. The genes are TRBV7-9 and TRBJ1-5; 7 bases are a match to TRBD1. The CDR3 covers 15 residues. Germline V gene lookup returns CDR1 SEHNR and CDR2 FQNEAQ (reference sequence). The CDR3 nucleotides read TGTTCCAGCAGCTTAACAGACAGGGGCAATCAGCCCCAGCATTTT. It codes for CSSSLTDRGNQPQHF. The entire variable domain, with the rest obtained from reference TRBV7-9 and TRBJ1-5, is as follows: DTGVSQNPRHKITKRGQNVTFRCDPISEHNRLYWYRQTLGQGPEFLTYFQNEAQLEKSRLLSDRFSAERPKGSFSTLEIQRTEQGDSAMYLCSSSLTDRGNQPQHFGDGTRLSIL.

The V call is TRBV11-2, the J call TRBJ2-5, with 8 bases identical to TRBD1. This CDR3 comprises 17 residues. The germline CDR1 and CDR2 sequences are SGHAT and FQNNGV. J gave up 4 bases and V 6 bases, and 16 bases lay outside the gene matches. The DNA of the CDR3 is TGTGCCAGCAGACCCTCCTCAGGGGGCCGACAGGGAGAGACCCAGTACTTC. Translation gives CASRPSSGGRQGETQYF.

This sequence joins TRBV11-2 and TRBJ1-2, with TRBD1 identical over 10 bases. V lost 5 bases and J lost 8; bases outside the gene matches: 5. There are 13 residues in the CDR3. Germline values: CDR1 SGHAT, CDR2 FQNNGV. The CDR3 DNA reads as TGTGCCAGCAGCCCTCGGACAGGGGGAGGCTACACCTTC. It is translated as CASSPRTGGGYTF.

The chain has TRBV5-5 and TRBJ1-4; D uncertain. Per germline, CDR1 SGHKS and CDR2 YYEKEE (reference sequence). The CDR3 has 14 residues. Trimming cost V 6 bases and J 5 bases, with 14 bases left between them. The CDR3 spells CASNHRVPNEKLFF. CDR3 sequence (DNA): TGTGCCAGCAACCACCGGGTCCCCAATGAAAAACTGTTTTTT.

The chain links TRBV29-1 to TRBJ2-4, with unresolved D. The CDR3 totals 16 residues. V was clipped by 6 bases and J by 0 bases, with 18 bases between them. The germline gives CDR1 SQVTM, CDR2 ANQGSEA. CDR3 coding DNA: TGCAGCGTCGCAACCACCGGTGGTGTAGCCAAAAACATTCAGTACTTC. This encodes CSVATTGGVAKNIQYF.

The chain carries TRBV7-9 and TRBJ1-2; the D gene is possibly TRBD1 (6 bases). The germline V and J ends were trimmed by 4 bases and 5 bases, with 14 bases remaining between them. CDR1 SEHNR and CDR2 FQNEAQ come from the germline V gene (reference sequence). The CDR3 loop spans 14 amino acids. Written as DNA, the CDR3 is TGTGCCAGCAGCTCCGGGACAACTATTTATGGCTACACCTTC. Translated: CASSSGTTIYGYTF.

V gene TRBV6-5 combines with J gene TRBJ2-1, with D uncertain. The CDR3 has 13 amino acids. The V and J ends lost 6 bases and 9 bases respectively, with 15 bases between them. Looked up from germline, CDR1 is MNHEY and CDR2 is SVGAGI. The CDR3 DNA sequence: TGTGCCAGCAGCCCTACTATTGAGGCTGAGCAGTTCTTC. As protein: CASSPTIEAEQFF.

This clone appeared a few times. This rearrangement joins TRBV5-6 to TRBJ1-1, with D unclear. V lost 2 bases to trimming and J lost 0 bases, with 11 bases between them. The germline V gene has CDR1 SGHDT and CDR2 YYEEEE. The CDR3 runs to 15 residues. The CDR3: CASSFGGGLNTEAFF. The CDR3 nucleotides are TGTGCCAGCAGCTTTGGTGGAGGGTTGAACACTGAAGCTTTCTTT.

This chain links TRBV6-1 with TRBJ2-6; D uncertain. Germline V gene data show CDR1 as MNHNS and CDR2 as SASEGT. Trimming shortened V by 2 bases and J by 0 bases, and 14 bases separated the two germline ends. The CDR3 length is 18 residues. CDR3 nucleotide sequence: TGTGCCAGCAGTGAAAGTGTGATGCTTAGCTCTGGGGCCAACGTCCTGACTTTC. It is translated as CASSESVMLSSGANVLTF.

This clone has a handful of counts. This sequence joins TRBV6-5 and TRBJ1-5, with a possible D match to TRBD1 (6 bases). From germline, CDR1 is MNHEY and CDR2 SVGAGI. There are 15 residues in the CDR3. V gave up 5 bases and J gave up 0 bases, with 11 bases separating them. The CDR3 DNA sequence: TGTGCCAGCAGTCCCGGGACAAATAGCAATCAGCCCCAGCATTTT. This gives the protein CASSPGTNSNQPQHF.

This rearrangement joins TRBV5-1 to TRBJ1-1; the D is unclear. Trimming cost V 0 bases and J 5 bases, with 14 bases left between them. The CDR3 is 15 residues long. Germline assignment: CDR1 SGHRS and CDR2 YFSETQ. The CDR3 here is CASSLEPQARTEAFF. Here the CDR3 DNA reads TGCGCCAGCAGCTTGGAGCCGCAGGCCCGAACTGAAGCTTTCTTT.

The chain employs TRBV19 and TRBJ1-5, with D possibly matching TRBD1 (5 bases). Trimming stripped 5 bases from V and 0 bases from J, with 8 bases between. The germline V gene encodes CDR1 LNHDA and CDR2 SQIVND (reference sequence). The CDR3 sequence is 14 residues long. CDR3 sequence: CASSVDSSNQPQHF. Written as DNA, the CDR3 is TGTGCCAGTAGTGTTGACAGTAGCAATCAGCCCCAGCATTTT.

The rearrangement uses TRBV30 and TRBJ1-3; D is uncertain. Germline CDR1 and CDR2: GTSNPN and SVGIG (reference sequence). This CDR3 is built from 12 residues. V lost 2 bases and J 4 bases, leaving 6 bases between the germline ends. CDR3 residues: CAWSTTGNTIYF. The CDR3 region has the DNA TGTGCCTGGAGTACGACAGGAAACACCATATATTTT.

The chain is built from TRBV6-1 and TRBJ2-5, with 9 nucleotides matching TRBD1. The DNA end is a closer match to TRBJ2-7, so the J assignment may be wrong. The CDR3 consists of 15 residues. Germline assignment: CDR1 MNHNS and CDR2 SASEGT. Here the CDR3 reads CASSEAQGALYEQYF. CDR3 in DNA: TGTGCCAGCAGTGAAGCACAGGGGGCATTGTACGAGCAGTACTTC.

This rearrangement joins TRBV14 to TRBJ2-2; D gene uncertain. CDR3 length equals 14 residues. Germline V gives CDR1 SGHDN, CDR2 FVKESK. Trimming shortened V by 4 bases and J by 1 base, and 7 bases separated the two germline ends. In DNA form, the CDR3 reads TGTGCCAGCAGCCGCCTACTGAACACCGGGGAGCTGTTTTTT. This codes for CASSRLLNTGELFF. Supplemented by reference TRBV14 and TRBJ2-2, the full variable domain reads EAGVTQFPSHSVIEKGQTVTLRCDPISGHDNLYWYRRVMGKEIKFLLHFVKESKQDESGMPNNRFLAERTGGTYSTLKVQPAELEDSGVYFCASSRLLNTGELFFGEGSRLTVL.

The V and J genes are TRBV19 and TRBJ1-5; D is uncertain. Germline-derived CDR1 and CDR2 are LNHDA and SQIVND (reference sequence). This CDR3 contains 13 residues. V dropped 4 bases and J dropped 4 bases, with 8 bases sitting between them. Written as DNA, the CDR3 is TGTGCCAGTAGTACGGTCCGAAATCAGCCCCAGCATTTT. It encodes CASSTVRNQPQHF.

This chain connects TRBV10-2 to TRBJ1-2; 9 bases fit TRBD1. From germline, CDR1 is WSHSY and CDR2 SAAADI. The CDR3 totals 15 residues. J lost 0 bases, V lost 8 bases, and 7 bases had no gene match. The CDR3: CASGTGPLANYGYTF. The CDR3 DNA is TGCGCCAGCGGGACAGGGCCCTTAGCTAACTATGGCTACACCTTC.

The rearrangement joins TRBV27 to TRBJ2-5, with TRBD2 as a possible D gene (5 bases). Germline V gives CDR1 MNHEY, CDR2 SMNVEV (reference sequence). This CDR3 is 12 amino acids long. The V end was cut by 5 bases, the J end by 1 base, with 5 bases between. The CDR3 DNA reads as TGTGCCAGCAGTCGGGGCCAAGAGACCCAGTACTTC. It encodes CASSRGQETQYF.

This clone was observed a handful of times. The chain recombines TRBV6-5 with TRBJ1-6; TRBD1 matches 8 bases. After removal of 0 bases from V and 10 bases from J, the junction contained 5 bases not matched to a gene. CDR1 is MNHEY, CDR2 SVGAGI, per germline. This CDR3 contains 15 residues. This CDR3 is CASSYSGTGSSPLHF. The DNA of the CDR3 is TGTGCCAGCAGTTACTCCGGGACAGGTTCCTCACCCCTCCACTTT.

This chain connects TRBV6-1 to TRBJ2-3; perhaps TRBD2 as D (5 bases). The V end lost 4 bases, the J end lost 2 bases, and 13 bases lay between the germline ends. Germline V gene data show CDR1 as MNHNS and CDR2 as SASEGT. This CDR3 contains 15 residues. The CDR3 DNA reads as TGTGCCAGCAGTGTCCGGACTGGCAACACAGATACGCAGTATTTT. Translation: CASSVRTGNTDTQYF.

This clone was picked up a small number of times. The chain employs TRBV27 and TRBJ1-2, with 7 nucleotides matching TRBD1. The CDR3 is 14 residues long. Trimming took 5 bases from V and 2 from J; bases not matched to a gene: 5. The germline V gene encodes CDR1 MNHEY and CDR2 SMNVEV (reference sequence). The CDR3 loop reads CASSPTGRNYGYTF. CDR3 nucleotides: TGTGCCAGCAGTCCGACAGGGAGGAACTATGGCTACACCTTC.

This clone was counted a single time. V usage is TRBV30 and J usage is TRBJ2-3; tentatively, D is TRBD2 (6 bases). The ends were cut back, 2 bases at V and 2 bases at J, with 14 bases in the middle. This CDR3 region has 15 residues. Germline CDR1 and CDR2: GTSNPN and SVGIG (reference sequence). CDR3 in DNA: TGTGCCTGGAGTCCCAAGGGACTCACCACAGATACGCAGTATTTT. As protein: CAWSPKGLTTDTQYF. Drawing the rest from reference TRBV30 and TRBJ2-3, the complete variable domain is SQTIHQWPATLVQPVGSPLSLECTVEGTSNPNLYWYRQAAGRGLQLLFYSVGIGQISSEVPQNLSASRPQDRQFILSSKKLLLSDSGFYLCAWSPKGLTTDTQYFGPGTRLTVL.